A selection of T cell receptor beta chains follows, all from one sample in a study of cytomegalovirus exposure and HLA in healthy donors. Sequencing was performed with immunoSEQ multiplex PCR; in TCRdb, only in-frame clones are kept and a portion is missing. The sample contains around 150,000 clones, more than 70% of which appear only once. The sequenced sample consisted of PBMCs. The receptors come from a man aged 25-45 years in good health and CMV-seronegative. The conserved cysteine and the conserved F or W are not part of the CDR3 here.

J: TRBJ2-1
V: TRBV2
CDR3: ASRPQNEQF

J: TRBJ2-7
V: TRBV7-8
CDR3: ASSLVGSSYEQY

J: TRBJ2-7
V: TRBV27
CDR3: ASSFSGRSYEQY

J: TRBJ2-7
V: TRBV7-9
CDR3: ASSLGTGVSYEQY

J: TRBJ2-5
V: TRBV19
CDR3: ASSMGLQATHGETQY

J: TRBJ2-2
V: TRBV5-1
CDR3: ASSSQAGELF

J: TRBJ1-1
V: TRBV5-4
CDR3: ASSFPTGTNTEAF

J: TRBJ2-7
V: TRBV18
CDR3: ASSPGTGGYEQY

J: TRBJ1-2
V: TRBV9
CDR3: ASSVGGTGSYGYT

J: TRBJ2-7
V: TRBV11-1
CDR3: ASSTPYEGAYEQY

J: TRBJ1-1
V: TRBV7-9
CDR3: ASASRGQGFTEAF

J: TRBJ1-5
V: TRBV4-1
CDR3: ASSQGSTNPFYQPQH

J: TRBJ2-1
V: TRBV11-2
CDR3: ASSPQTGGDVNEQF

J: TRBJ1-3
V: TRBV6-5
CDR3: ASSRGKSSGNTIY

J: TRBJ1-2
V: TRBV9
CDR3: ASSANEGAYGYT

J: TRBJ2-2
V: TRBV5-1
CDR3: ASGSGDTGELF

J: TRBJ1-1
V: TRBV28
CDR3: ASTINGMGTEAF

J: TRBJ2-1
V: TRBV6-1
CDR3: ASSETSGRGEQF

J: TRBJ1-1
V: TRBV19
CDR3: ASSIVAETREAF

J: TRBJ2-7
V: TRBV5-4
CDR3: ASSWGTRTYEQY

J: TRBJ2-2
V: TRBV2
CDR3: ASSVRQGGNANTGELF

J: TRBJ2-1
V: TRBV7-2
CDR3: ASSFGLAGGYEQF

J: TRBJ2-2
V: TRBV7-9
CDR3: ASSLSSNTGELF

J: TRBJ1-5
V: TRBV29-1
CDR3: SVRQGNQPQH

J: TRBJ2-7
V: TRBV29-1
CDR3: SVEASRGLEQY

J: TRBJ2-1
V: TRBV5-1
CDR3: ASSLGTTNEQF

J: TRBJ1-4
V: TRBV5-5
CDR3: ASSLQGASNNEKLF

J: TRBJ2-7
V: TRBV19
CDR3: ASSPGNSYEQY

J: TRBJ2-5
V: TRBV7-8
CDR3: ASSLPTGEETQY

J: TRBJ2-5
V: TRBV11-2
CDR3: ASNPRQGETQY

J: TRBJ1-3
V: TRBV29-1
CDR3: SVEDQDSRHIY

J: TRBJ2-3
V: TRBV5-1
CDR3: ASSSGLAGVTDTQY

J: TRBJ2-1
V: TRBV6-5
CDR3: ASRNLRGEQF

J: TRBJ1-3
V: TRBV2
CDR3: ASSPGFPGNTIY

J: TRBJ1-1
V: TRBV25-1
CDR3: ASSVGGGNTEAF

J: TRBJ1-3
V: TRBV7-9
CDR3: ASRGTGGTIY

J: TRBJ1-2
V: TRBV20-1
CDR3: SAATGVGYT

J: TRBJ2-1
V: TRBV5-1
CDR3: ASSQWTDPPYNEQF

J: TRBJ2-7
V: TRBV7-9
CDR3: ASSLEKTGSNEQY

J: TRBJ1-4
V: TRBV4-1
CDR3: ASSRNRVDNEKLF

J: TRBJ2-1
V: TRBV19
CDR3: ASNPASGSGSYNEQF

J: TRBJ2-1
V: TRBV15
CDR3: ATSRAPRLAGRDEQF

J: TRBJ1-1
V: TRBV15
CDR3: ATSGAMNTEAF

J: TRBJ1-1
V: TRBV9
CDR3: ASSVAMGGTEAF

J: TRBJ2-3
V: TRBV2
CDR3: ASSESGRITDTQY

J: TRBJ2-7
V: TRBV7-6
CDR3: ASSLAGGGPSSYEQY

J: TRBJ2-5
V: TRBV7-9
CDR3: ASSLRGSWETQY

J: TRBJ2-7
V: TRBV2
CDR3: ASSEQVAGGYEQY

J: TRBJ1-3
V: TRBV5-1
CDR3: ASSLGGQGRNTIY

J: TRBJ1-5
V: TRBV7-6
CDR3: ASSPGSNQPQH

J: TRBJ1-5
V: TRBV2
CDR3: ASSAGTGVASQH

J: TRBJ1-3
V: TRBV9
CDR3: ASTPQGEGNTIY

J: TRBJ2-1
V: TRBV7-3
CDR3: ASSFGEGNEQF